Presented here are 15 T cell receptor beta chains from one specimen sequenced in a study of human T cells and chemical hapten exposure. Specified time point: patch test 3, about 24 weeks after DPC sensitization. Treatment indicated: therapeutic diphenylcyclopropenone sensitization with weekly scalp DPC. TCRdb fed the RACE reads into MiXCR, producing one record per CDR3 protein. The sample includes 80,000 to 100,000 distinct CDR3 sequences, less than 14% of them seen just once. The source material was whole blood, sampled in connection with sensitization to the hapten diphenylcyclopropenone (DPC). These receptor sequences come from a woman aged 45-59 years with alopecia areata. Some clones in this sample may be carry-over from other donors' samples.

The rearrangement joins TRBV7-2 to TRBJ2-5; 12 nucleotides align to TRBD2. V lost 2 bases to trimming and J lost 4 bases; unmatched junction nucleotides: 5. The CDR3 is made up of 16 amino acids. Germline V gene data show CDR1 as SGHTA and CDR2 as FQGNSA. CDR3 sequence reads: CASSLMTSGRRETQYF. In nucleotides, the CDR3 is TGTGCCAGCAGCTTAATGACTAGCGGGAGACGAGAGACCCAGTACTTC. The whole variable domain, remainder taken from reference TRBV7-2 and TRBJ2-5, is GAGVSQSPSNKVTEKGKDVELRCDPISGHTALYWYRQSLGQGLEFLIYFQGNSAPDKSGLPSDRFSAERTGGSVSTLTIQRTQQEDSAVYLCASSLMTSGRRETQYFGPGTRLLVL.

This clonotype was found many times. The V and J genes are TRBV6-1 and TRBJ1-5, with D unresolved. With 9 bases removed from V and 3 bases from J, the gap between germline ends came to 18 bases. The CDR3 contains 15 residues. Germline-derived CDR1 and CDR2 are MNHNS and SASEGT. DNA for the CDR3: TGTGCCAGTGGACTTGAGGTATCAGACAATCAGCCCCAGCATTTT. It translates to CASGLEVSDNQPQHF.

This clonotype was detected a few times. The gene calls are TRBV29-1 and TRBJ1-5; 8 nucleotides agree with TRBD1. Germline CDR1 reads SQVTM; CDR2 reads ANQGSEA. Losses at the gene ends were 6 bases for V and 7 bases for J; bases not matched to a gene: 5. This CDR3 is 12 amino acids long. The CDR3 region has the DNA TGCAGCGTAGGACAGGGAGACCAGCCCCAGCATTTT. Translation gives CSVGQGDQPQHF.

This clonotype has ten or more counts. CDR3 sequence: CASSSDGAGEVEQYF. The CDR3 DNA follows: TGTGCCAGCAGCTCAGACGGAGCGGGAGAGGTCGAGCAGTACTTC. J is TRBJ2-7 and V is TRBV7-8, with 8 bases lining up with TRBD2. V was pared by 4 bases and J by 6 bases, with 11 bases of the junction left unmatched. Germline V gene data show CDR1 as SGHVS and CDR2 as FQNEAQ. The CDR3 is 15 amino acids.

Ten or more counts support this clonotype. V usage is TRBV28 and J usage is TRBJ1-1; possibly TRBD1 for D (6 bases). The CDR3 contains 15 residues. CDR1 is MDHEN, CDR2 SYDVKM, per germline. With 5 bases removed from V and 1 base from J, the gap between germline ends came to 14 bases. In DNA, the CDR3 is TGTGCCAGCAGTCCGTCCACAGGGTGGAACACTGAAGCTTTCTTT. Translated, it gives CASSPSTGWNTEAFF.

This clonotype was observed a few times. This rearrangement joins TRBV7-3 to TRBJ2-1, with 11 bases identical to TRBD2. V was pared by 7 bases and J by 6 bases, with 5 bases of the junction left unmatched. CDR3 length: 14 amino acids. Germline lookup yields CDR1 SGHTA and CDR2 FQGTGA. CDR3 DNA: TGTGCCAGCATGAGGACTAGCGGGTCCAATGAGCAGTTCTTC. Protein sequence: CASMRTSGSNEQFF. The full variable domain, in which reference TRBV7-3 and TRBJ2-1 provide the parts outside the CDR3, is GAGVSQTPSNKVTEKGKYVELRCDPISGHTALYWYRQSLGQGPEFLIYFQGTGAADDSGLPNDRFFAVRPEGSVSTLKIQRTERGDSAVYLCASMRTSGSNEQFFGPGTRLTVL.

This clonotype was picked up many times. The genes are TRBV3-1 and TRBJ1-1, with TRBD1 identical over 7 bases. Germline V gives CDR1 LGHDT, CDR2 YNNKEL (reference sequence). The ends lost 6 bases at V and 9 bases at J; junction bases unmatched: 10. This CDR3 is built from 13 residues. CDR3 DNA sequence: TGTGCCAGCAGGGGGGCAGGGGGTGATCAAGCTTTCTTT. Encoded protein: CASRGAGGDQAFF.

This clonotype was found a few times. V usage is TRBV19 and J usage is TRBJ2-7; 9 nucleotides line up with TRBD1. Germline trimming cut 3 bases from V and 5 bases from J; bases unmatched to any gene: 5. Per the germline V gene, CDR1 is LNHDA and CDR2 is SQIVND (reference sequence). CDR3 length: 14 residues. CDR3 sequence: CASSMQQGADEQYF. Written as DNA, the CDR3 is TGTGCCAGTAGTATGCAACAGGGGGCCGACGAGCAGTACTTC. Variable domain in full (rest from reference TRBV19 and TRBJ2-7): DGGITQSPKYLFRKEGQNVTLSCEQNLNHDAMYWYRQDPGQGLRLIYYSQIVNDFQKGDIAEGYSVSREKKESFPLTVTSAQKNPTAFYLCASSMQQGADEQYFGPGTRLTVT.

This rearrangement joins TRBV28 to TRBJ1-5; D unclear. The V gene's germline CDR1 is MDHEN and CDR2 SYDVKM. CDR3 length: 14 amino acids. Between the trimmed V and J ends, which lost 5 bases and 6 bases, there was a span of 14 bases. CDR3 in amino acids: CASSPAVVGQPQHF. The CDR3 DNA reads TGTGCCAGCAGTCCGGCGGTGGTGGGTCAGCCCCAGCATTTT.

J is TRBJ2-2 and V is TRBV5-6; D call uncertain. The CDR3 contains 15 residues. Germline lookup yields CDR1 SGHDT and CDR2 YYEEEE. V shed 3 bases and J shed 4 bases, with 13 bases lying between them. CDR3 nucleotides: TGTGCCAGCAGCTCTCCCGGGCCTAGCACCGGGGAGCTGTTTTTT. Amino acid sequence: CASSSPGPSTGELFF.

This clonotype has just a few counts. The gene calls are TRBV24-1 and TRBJ1-2; D call uncertain. V was clipped by 3 bases and J by 5 bases, with 12 bases between them. Germline V gene sequence: CDR1 KGHDR, CDR2 SFDVKD. This CDR3 has 14 amino acids. CDR3 loop: CATSDTTEMYGYTF. In DNA, the CDR3 is TGTGCCACCAGTGATACTACAGAGATGTATGGCTACACCTTC.

This clonotype was seen a few times. The chain employs TRBV20-1 and TRBJ2-5; D possibly matches TRBD1 or TRBD2 (5 bases each). Germline CDR1 and CDR2: DFQATT and SNEGSKA (reference sequence). Between the trimmed V and J ends, which lost 0 bases and 5 bases, there was a span of 16 bases. The CDR3 runs to 15 residues. CDR3 amino acids: CSARDPLEGWETQYF. The CDR3 DNA reads TGCAGTGCTAGAGATCCACTAGAGGGGTGGGAGACCCAGTACTTC.

This clonotype showed up many times. CDR3 loop: CASSYSTRNEQFF. CDR3 bases: TGTGCCAGCAGTTACTCGACGAGGAATGAGCAGTTCTTC. The J gene is TRBJ2-1, the V gene TRBV6-6; no firm D call. The CDR3 loop spans 13 amino acids. V lost 0 bases and J 7 bases, leaving 7 bases between the germline ends. Germline-derived CDR1 and CDR2 are MNHNY and SVGAGI (reference sequence).

This clonotype was observed a few times. This chain connects TRBV11-1 to TRBJ2-4, with 15 bases aligning to TRBD2. The CDR3 consists of 16 residues. In germline, CDR1 is SGHAT, CDR2 FQDESV (reference sequence). With V trimmed by 3 bases and J by 6 bases, 3 bases remained unmatched. The CDR3 DNA is TGTGCCAGCAGCTTCGGGACTAGCGGGAGGATAAACATTCAGTACTTC. Translation: CASSFGTSGRINIQYF.

This clonotype was seen at least ten times. The chain combines TRBV20-1 with TRBJ2-7; a possible D gene is TRBD2 (5 bases). This CDR3 has 14 residues. CDR1 and CDR2 from the germline V gene are DFQATT and SNEGSKA (reference sequence). The V end was cut by 1 base, the J end by 3 bases, with 13 bases between. CDR3 loop: CSARVALGVYEQYF. The CDR3 nucleotides read TGCAGTGCTAGAGTGGCCCTCGGGGTCTACGAGCAGTACTTC.